One T cell receptor (beta chain) is described in this entry. In the original analysis: Estimation of nucleated cell counts relied on the amplification of reference gene primers. Sequenced by immunoSEQ multiplex PCR; TCRdb stores in-frame clones only, minus some. The DNA was the basis for D and trimming; V, J and clone size are from that table. Of some 100,000 clones listed, more than 75% are singletons. V lost 4 bases, J lost 4 bases, and 5 bases lay in between. CDR1 and CDR2 from the germline V gene are MNHNY and SVGAGI (reference sequence). This CDR3 has 12 residues. These data come from a study of blood T cell repertoires in COVID-19. Looking at the study overall: The study drew acute and convalescent COVID-19 samples from the United States, Italy and Spain.

The sample was peripheral blood. V gene TRBV6-6 combines with J gene TRBJ2-1; D not certain. The clonotype comes from a human donor in a cohort sampled during active COVID-19. The CDR3 nucleotides are TGTGCCAGCAGTTTTTCATACAATGAGCAGTTCTTC. This encodes CASSFSYNEQFF.